This TCR beta chain originates from a study of PD-L1 blockade in urothelial cancer. Time point indicated: pretreatment peripheral blood. Profiled with immunoSEQ multiplex PCR; TCRdb holds only in-frame clones, not every one. The sample lists almost 90,000 clones; 84% were seen once. Germline CDR1 reads SGHDT; CDR2 reads YYEEEE. V was pared by 2 bases and J by 4 bases, with 20 bases between. The CDR3 totals 17 residues. The sample consisted of PBMCs, taken around atezolizumab (anti-PD-L1) treatment. This sequence joins TRBV5-6 and TRBJ2-3; D may be TRBD2 (6 bases). This TCR came from a man aged 55-75 years with urothelial cancer. Written as DNA, the CDR3 is TGTGCCAGCAGCTTCCCTCAACTAGCCTCTGGGGCAGATACGCAGTATTTT. Protein sequence: CASSFPQLASGADTQYF.